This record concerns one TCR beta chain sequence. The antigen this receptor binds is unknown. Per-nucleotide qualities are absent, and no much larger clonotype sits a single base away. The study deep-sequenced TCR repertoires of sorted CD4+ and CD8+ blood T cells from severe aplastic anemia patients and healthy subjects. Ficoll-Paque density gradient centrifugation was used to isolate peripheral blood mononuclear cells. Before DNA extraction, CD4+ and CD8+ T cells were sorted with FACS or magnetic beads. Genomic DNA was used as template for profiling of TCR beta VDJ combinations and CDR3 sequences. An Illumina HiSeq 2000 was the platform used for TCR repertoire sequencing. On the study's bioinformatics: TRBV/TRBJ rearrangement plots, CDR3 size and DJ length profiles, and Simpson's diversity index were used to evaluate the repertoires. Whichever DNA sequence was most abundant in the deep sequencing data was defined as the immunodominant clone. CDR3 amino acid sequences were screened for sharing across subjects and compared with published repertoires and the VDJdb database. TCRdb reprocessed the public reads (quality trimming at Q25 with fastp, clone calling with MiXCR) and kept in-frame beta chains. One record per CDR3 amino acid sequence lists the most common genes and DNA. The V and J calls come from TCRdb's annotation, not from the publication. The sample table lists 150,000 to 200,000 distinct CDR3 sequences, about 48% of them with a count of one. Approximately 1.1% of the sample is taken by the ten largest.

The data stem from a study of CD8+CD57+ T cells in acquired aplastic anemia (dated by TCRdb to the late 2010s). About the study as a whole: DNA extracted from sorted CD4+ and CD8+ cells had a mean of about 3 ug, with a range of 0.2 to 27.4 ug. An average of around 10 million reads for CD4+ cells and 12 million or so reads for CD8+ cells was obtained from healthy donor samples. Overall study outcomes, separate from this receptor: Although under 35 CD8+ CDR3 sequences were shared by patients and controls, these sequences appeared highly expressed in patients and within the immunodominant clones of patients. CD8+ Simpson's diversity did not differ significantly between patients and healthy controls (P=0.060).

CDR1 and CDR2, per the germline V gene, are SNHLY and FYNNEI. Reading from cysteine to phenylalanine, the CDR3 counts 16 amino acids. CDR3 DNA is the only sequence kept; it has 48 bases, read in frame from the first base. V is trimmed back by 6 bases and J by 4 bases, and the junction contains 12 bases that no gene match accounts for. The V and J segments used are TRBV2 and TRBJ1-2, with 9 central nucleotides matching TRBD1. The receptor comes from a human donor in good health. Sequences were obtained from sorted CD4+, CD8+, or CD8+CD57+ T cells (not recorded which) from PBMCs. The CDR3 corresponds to CASSNTGTGFSYGYTF. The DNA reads TGTGCCAGCAGCAATACCGGGACAGGGTTTAGCTATGGCTACACCTTC. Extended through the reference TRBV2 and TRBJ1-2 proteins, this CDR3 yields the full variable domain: EPEVTQTPSHQVTQMGQEVILRCVPISNHLYFYWYRQILGQKVEFLVSFYNNEISEKSEIFDDQFSVERPDGSNFTLKIRSTKLEDSAMYFCASSNTGTGFSYGYTFGSGTRLTVV.